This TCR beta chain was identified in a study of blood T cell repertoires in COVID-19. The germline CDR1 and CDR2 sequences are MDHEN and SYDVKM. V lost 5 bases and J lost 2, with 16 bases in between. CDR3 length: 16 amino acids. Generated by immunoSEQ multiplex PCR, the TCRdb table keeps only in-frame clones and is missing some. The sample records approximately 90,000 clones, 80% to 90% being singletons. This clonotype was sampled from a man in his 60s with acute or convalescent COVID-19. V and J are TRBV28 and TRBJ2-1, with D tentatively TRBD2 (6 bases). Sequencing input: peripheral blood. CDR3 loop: CASSSRDSQTYNEQFF. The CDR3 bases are TGTGCCAGCAGTAGCCGGGACTCGCAAACCTACAATGAGCAGTTCTTC.